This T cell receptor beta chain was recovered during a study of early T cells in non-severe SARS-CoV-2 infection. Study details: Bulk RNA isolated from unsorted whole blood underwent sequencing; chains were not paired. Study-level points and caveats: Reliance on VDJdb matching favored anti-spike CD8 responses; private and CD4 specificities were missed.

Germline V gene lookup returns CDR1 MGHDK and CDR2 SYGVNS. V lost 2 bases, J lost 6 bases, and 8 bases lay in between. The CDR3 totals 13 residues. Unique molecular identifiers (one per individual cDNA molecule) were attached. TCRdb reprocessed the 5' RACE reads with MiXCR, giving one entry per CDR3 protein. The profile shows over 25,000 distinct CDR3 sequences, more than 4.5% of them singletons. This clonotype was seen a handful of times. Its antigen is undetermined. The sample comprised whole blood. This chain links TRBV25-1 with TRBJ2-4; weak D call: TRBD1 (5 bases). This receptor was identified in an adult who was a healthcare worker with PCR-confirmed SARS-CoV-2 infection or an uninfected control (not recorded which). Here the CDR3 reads CASSEGALNIQYF. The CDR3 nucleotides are TGTGCCAGCAGTGAAGGGGCCTTAAACATTCAGTACTTC.